This TCR beta chain originates from a study of cytomegalovirus exposure and HLA in healthy donors (dated by TCRdb to about 2017). In terms of the full investigation: According to an earlier analysis of 587 of the donors, 150 million to 200 million T cells yielded 95 million to 140 million unique TCR beta sequences and about 280 Gb of sequence data. Besides the first cohort of more than 650 subjects, a separate validation cohort made up of around 120 different subjects was used. In a later analysis, previously published TCR beta repertoires from several hundred donors were re-analyzed and high-resolution HLA genotyping was added so that TCR occurrence patterns could be studied. A later genetic analysis used genome-wide SNP genotypes for about 65% of the roughly 670 donors, treating that subset as a discovery cohort. The study aimed to test whether signatures of past pathogen exposure could be identified by cataloging public T cell receptors. The genetic ancestry cluster associated with self-reported Caucasian donors included roughly four fifths of the approximately 400 genotyped donors. Around 330 gigabases of sequencing data and 91 million or so unique TCR sequences made up an early release that covered around 640 HLA-typed donors. HLA typing included class I and class II loci at four-digit resolution. Roughly 5 DR-DQ haplotypes were handled as single units for association and clustering, since linkage in the cohort was strong. All discovery cohort repertoires had been generated on a single sequencing platform. Typing coverage differed by locus: A, B, C, DRB1 and DQB1 were typed in about 620-630 donors, DQA1 in 500 to 550, DPA1 in 600 to 610, and DPB1 in roughly 450. To predict cytomegalovirus infection status, the study brought together high-throughput TCR immunosequencing, statistical association of individual TCRs with disease status, and machine learning. An earlier analysis of 500 to 650 of the donors applied high-throughput TCR beta sequencing to assess whether each TCR beta V gene segment acted as functional or pseudogenic. Among about 360 genotyped donors of the cohort, an average of approximately 250,000 unique TCR beta nucleotide sequences were sequenced per donor, roughly a sixth of them non-productive. Donor age, sex, ethnicity and CMV serostatus were compiled together with the repertoire data. The later analysis used no new phenotypic data to find candidate immune exposures, relying instead on TCR beta sequences and their occurrence across donors. The study used immunosequencing to profile the T cell repertoires of 670 or so subjects and linked those repertoires to cytomegalovirus serostatus.

The library was produced with the immunoSEQ multiplex PCR assay. For the multiplex PCR, a mixture combining 60 forward primers for TCR Vbeta segments and 13 reverse primers for TCR Jbeta segments was used. The CDR3 region of rearranged TCR beta genes was amplified from genomic DNA with a multiplex PCR assay. The amplified TCR beta libraries were sequenced on the Illumina HiSeq System as 87-base-pair reads. As for how the authors treated the data: In a later analysis, roughly 80 million unique TCR beta chains were counted across the approximately 670 repertoires, and roughly 9.9 million of these chains were shared by at least two donors. Raw reads were error-corrected and collapsed into unique sequences with a nearest-neighbor algorithm that merged closely related sequences to remove PCR and sequencing errors. Alignment of CDR3 sequences to IMGT reference sequences was used to assign V, D and J gene segments. For a sequence to be retained, a match of at least six nucleotides to both a V gene segment and a J gene segment was required. A rearrangement was called productive if the CDR3 had no stop codons and remained in frame with V and J, and every other rearrangement was called non-productive. Following IMGT convention, CDR3 was defined as the stretch from the second conserved V-encoded cysteine up to the conserved J-encoded phenylalanine. In an earlier analysis of approximately 500 of the donors, sequences lacking an unambiguous match to a single V gene segment were excluded. An earlier analysis of almost 600 of the donors classified V segments as functional when productive rearrangements were above 56.7% and as segregating when the standard deviation between donors was above 5%. A statistical classification framework was developed to diagnose cytomegalovirus status using the catalog of TCR beta chain sequences. In a later analysis, TCR nucleotide sequences were compared against IMGT/GENE-DB human TR gene sequences so that V and J genes could be assigned. Using the TCRdist pipeline, a later analysis assigned CDR3 sequences along with most-parsimonious VDJ recombination scenarios. A later analysis defined each TCR beta chain by its CDR3 amino acid sequence plus V-gene family, and excluded reads lacking a unique V-gene family. To address suspected cross-contamination and a sequencing artifact, a later analysis removed around 600 highly shared, low-generation-probability nucleotide sequences. In a later analysis, a clonal expansion index for each public chain was calculated from normalized within-repertoire ranks of inferred template counts. In a later analysis, generation probabilities were computed with a VDJ recombination model fitted to out-of-frame rearrangements, and the resulting probabilities were checked against IGoR. In a later analysis, hypergeometric tests were used to score TCR-TCR, TCR-HLA and TCR-CMV co-occurrence, with a repertoire-size bias correction applied to TCR pairs. A later analysis estimated false discovery rates by permuting HLA or CMV assignments 20 times. In a later analysis, co-occurring TCRs were grouped using DBSCAN, with TCRdist sequence similarity added in when clustering inside HLA-allele-positive subsets. Repertoires with fewer than 30,000 or more than 120,000 public chains were left out of co-occurrence clustering, as were four to six repertoires with anomalous nucleotide sharing. TCRdb holds this immuneACCESS table with in-frame rearrangements only. Some clones are missing; in checked studies, unresolved V genes explain under half, and the rest has no known cause. That table gives V, J and clone size, and the DNA gave D and trimming. Across this sample there are tens of thousands of clones, with roughly 70% seen only once. In total, the top ten clones hold 9.5% to 13% of the sample.

Beyond this particular receptor, the publication reports: According to the authors, the approach could potentially be generalized to other disease states and immunological phenotypes. Because some donors lacked HLA typing at each locus, the association tests relied only on the typed subset. A later analysis found that most CMV-associated TCR beta chains appeared HLA-restricted, with HLA associations seemingly driven largely by CMV exposure. An earlier analysis of approximately 530 of the donors showed that most TCR beta V segments appeared in productive rearrangements either about 87% or about 30% of the time, which broadly matched IMGT annotations. In a later analysis, several top co-occurrence clusters were reported to appear linked to parvovirus B19, influenza, CMV and Epstein-Barr virus. In this cohort, only TCR beta chains were sequenced, and detectable features were limited by the absence of alpha or paired-chain data. In a later analysis, TCR association rates were found to vary across HLA loci, with the most associated TCRs seen for DRB1 alleles and the fewest for HLA-C alleles. Compared with the 666-donor mean, donors in an Asian-associated ancestry cluster had fewer N-insertions in productive TCRs, according to a later genetic analysis. Most TCR sequences were observed very rarely across donors, whereas some public TCRs were present in many individuals. Some IMGT-functional V segments, including TRBV6-2 and TRBV6-3, could not be distinguished by the 87-base-pair reads and were therefore excluded. A cluster of highly shared sequence variants was judged likely to represent a technical artifact of the sequencing pipeline. When HLA alleles, especially DR and DQ, strongly co-occurred, TCR associations were difficult to assign to individual alleles. A later analysis found that HLA-associated TCR beta chains were more clonally expanded and had lower generation probabilities than equally common non-associated chains. The classifier was reported to diagnose cytomegalovirus status with high specificity and sensitivity in both the original cohort and the validation cohort. In the study, around 150 TCR beta chains were listed as associated with cytomegalovirus. A later genetic analysis associated a missense DCLRE1C variant with V-gene and J-gene trimming of TCR beta chains, and an independent cohort replicated the association. Sequencing depth was assumed to be roughly uniform across donors in the presence/absence analyses, though that assumption may not hold. Immune exposure information for the cohort was limited to CMV serostatus. Approximately 18 rarely observed V segments, including chromosome 9 orphons, were excluded from the earlier analysis of some 590 of the donors because counts were too low. Correlated functional status among segregating V segments might reflect linkage disequilibrium, but an unknown experimental factor could not be ruled out. A few of the identified cytomegalovirus-associated TCR beta chains were confirmed in vitro to be specific for cytomegalovirus antigens. In a later analysis, around 17,000 TCR beta sequences were associated with specific HLA alleles at a false discovery rate of 0.05. A further reported finding was that TCR beta sequences accurately predicted the HLA-A and HLA-B alleles for most subjects in the first cohort.

CDR1 is given as SEHNR and CDR2 as FQNEAQ, both from the germline V gene (reference sequence). V is pared back by 2 bases and J by 0 bases, with 5 bases lying between the germline termini. The CDR3, from cysteine to phenylalanine, totals 14 residues. CDR3 DNA only is kept here, 42 bases in frame from base 1. A remark on this clone: The clone's antigen remains unknown. No much larger clone exists at a distance of one base, and base qualities are not known.

The cohort consisted of 600 to 700 healthy bone marrow donors. All cohort members were sampled while nominally healthy, although unrecorded immune exposures were likely present. The donor was CMV seropositive and belonged to the group of 250 to 350 seropositive cohort members. A peripheral blood sample was provided by each donor, and peripheral blood mononuclear cells were used for TCR beta sequencing. Genomic DNA was extracted from the blood cell samples with the Qiagen DNeasy Blood Extraction Kit. The source is a woman aged 40 to 50 in good health and CMV-seropositive. The chain employs TRBV7-9 and TRBJ1-5, and TRBD1 may be the D gene, going by 5 matching bases. The source material was PBMCs. The DNA sequence is TGTGCCAGCAGCTTACAGGGTAGCAATCAGCCCCAGCATTTT. The encoded protein is CASSLQGSNQPQHF.